The 28 T cell receptor beta chains given below trace back to one sample, sequenced in a study of cytomegalovirus exposure and HLA in healthy donors. Measured with immunoSEQ multiplex PCR; TCRdb has only the in-frame clones, and not every one. The data show 150,000 to 200,000 clones, more than 75% seen once. The material sequenced was PBMCs. These receptors were obtained from a woman aged 30 to 39 in good health and CMV-seronegative.

J is TRBJ2-7 and V is TRBV5-6; a weak D match, TRBD1 (6 bases). Between the trimmed V and J ends, which lost 0 bases and 9 bases, there was a span of 10 bases. The CDR3 is made up of 12 amino acids. Germline-derived CDR1 and CDR2 are SGHDT and YYEEEE. CDR3 in amino acids: CASSLGGPGQYF. The CDR3 DNA sequence: TGTGCCAGCAGCTTGGGGGGGCCTGGGCAGTACTTC.

The rearrangement links TRBV5-1 to TRBJ2-3, with D tentatively TRBD2 (5 bases). V was clipped by 2 bases and J by 0 bases, with 10 bases between them. The germline gives CDR1 SGHRS, CDR2 YFSETQ. The CDR3 runs to 15 residues. CDR3 DNA sequence: TGCGCCAGCAGCTTTGGACTGATTAGCACAGATACGCAGTATTTT. Translating gives CASSFGLISTDTQYF.

This chain links TRBV5-1 with TRBJ2-7, with 7 bases fitting TRBD2. The length of the CDR3 is 17 residues. The germline V gene encodes CDR1 SGHRS and CDR2 YFSETQ. Trimming removed 3 bases from V and 9 bases from J; junction bases left unmatched: 21. The CDR3, as DNA: TGCGCCAGCAGCTCAAGCCCGTTAGCGGAGCCATCTAGCGGGCAGTACTTC. Translating it yields CASSSSPLAEPSSGQYF.

The genes are TRBV4-1 and TRBJ2-7; unclear D gene. This CDR3 has 13 amino acids. V lost 3 bases and J 2 bases, leaving 8 bases between the germline ends. Germline V gene lookup returns CDR1 MGHRA and CDR2 YSYEKL. Here the CDR3 reads CASSHRGAYEQYF. CDR3 nucleotide sequence: TGCGCCAGCAGCCACCGAGGTGCCTACGAGCAGTACTTC.

The chain joins TRBV5-6 to TRBJ2-3, with a tentative D call TRBD2 (5 bases). V dropped 2 bases and J dropped 4 bases, with 8 bases sitting between them. In germline, CDR1 is SGHDT, CDR2 YYEEEE. The CDR3 runs 13 residues. CDR3 DNA: TGTGCCAGCAGCTTTGAGAGGGCAGATACGCAGTATTTT. Its translation is CASSFERADTQYF. Using reference TRBV5-6 and TRBJ2-3 for the parts outside the CDR3, the full variable domain is DAGVTQSPTHLIKTRGQQVTLRCSPKSGHDTVSWYQQALGQGPQFIFQYYEEEERQRGNFPDRFSGHQFPNYSSELNVNALLLGDSALYLCASSFERADTQYFGPGTRLTVL.

This sequence joins TRBV4-3 and TRBJ2-6; no definite D call. The germline CDR1 and CDR2 sequences are LGHNA and YSLEER. The CDR3 is 15 amino acids. Trimming pared 1 base from V and 4 bases from J, leaving 8 bases between. CDR3: CASSQGGTGANVLTF. CDR3 coding DNA: TGCGCCAGCAGCCAAGGAGGAACGGGGGCCAACGTCCTGACTTTC.

CDR3 DNA sequence: TGTGCCAGCAGCACTGGGACAGGGGCCGGGAATGGCTACACCTTC. It translates to CASSTGTGAGNGYTF. The chain couples TRBV7-9 to TRBJ1-2; 10 bases line up with TRBD1. J was trimmed by 6 bases and V by 5 bases; bases with no gene match: 9. Germline V gene data show CDR1 as SEHNR and CDR2 as FQNEAQ (reference sequence). This CDR3 contains 15 residues.

The V gene is TRBV11-2, the J gene TRBJ2-2, with a tentative D call TRBD2 (7 bases). V was shortened by 1 base and J by 3 bases, with 9 bases between the two germline ends. CDR3 length equals 15 residues. Germline V lookup: CDR1 SGHAT, CDR2 FQNNGV. As DNA, the CDR3 is TGTGCCAGCAGCTTAGGGGGGGGCTACACCGGGGAGCTGTTTTTT. Translated: CASSLGGGYTGELFF.

V usage is TRBV19 and J usage is TRBJ2-7, with D perhaps TRBD1 (5 bases). Per the germline V gene, CDR1 is LNHDA and CDR2 is SQIVND (reference sequence). V was trimmed by 3 bases and J by 4 bases, leaving 13 bases between them. The CDR3 runs to 14 residues. The CDR3 region is CASSMLGQPYEQYF. CDR3 nucleotides: TGTGCCAGTAGTATGCTGGGGCAGCCTTACGAGCAGTACTTC.

The chain combines TRBV6-5 with TRBJ1-3; no reliable D call. Trimming shortened V by 5 bases and J by 0 bases, and 5 bases separated the two germline ends. Germline V gives CDR1 MNHEY, CDR2 SVGAGI. The CDR3 has 13 amino acids. The CDR3 loop is CASSQNSGNTIYF. Here the CDR3 DNA reads TGTGCCAGCAGTCAGAACTCTGGAAACACCATATATTTT.

CDR3 residues: CASSLSSGGLLDTQYF. Written as DNA, the CDR3 is TGTGCCAGCAGCCTTTCTAGCGGGGGGTTGTTAGATACGCAGTATTTT. The chain combines TRBV7-6 with TRBJ2-3; 11 bases match TRBD2. Germline V gives CDR1 SGHVS, CDR2 FNYEAQ. J lost 5 bases, V lost 5 bases, and 9 bases had no gene match. This CDR3 has 16 amino acids. Full variable domain (outside the CDR3, taken from reference TRBV7-6 and TRBJ2-3): GAGVSQSPRYKVTKRGQDVALRCDPISGHVSLYWYRQALGQGPEFLTYFNYEAQQDKSGLPNDRFSAERPEGSISTLTIQRTEQRDSAMYRCASSLSSGGLLDTQYFGPGTRLTVL.

The chain employs TRBV2 and TRBJ2-2; 12 bases map to TRBD1. CDR1 is SNHLY and CDR2 is FYNNEI in the germline V gene. J gave up 5 bases and V 6 bases, and 4 bases lay outside the gene matches. The CDR3 is made up of 15 amino acids. The CDR3 DNA is TGTGCCAGCAGGGGGACAGGGGGCAGGACCGGGGAGCTGTTTTTT. Protein: CASRGTGGRTGELFF. Together with reference TRBV2 and TRBJ2-2, the CDR3 gives the full variable domain: EPEVTQTPSHQVTQMGQEVILRCVPISNHLYFYWYRQILGQKVEFLVSFYNNEISEKSEIFDDQFSVERPDGSNFTLKIRSTKLEDSAMYFCASRGTGGRTGELFFGEGSRLTVL.

This chain joins TRBV5-5 and TRBJ1-6, with D perhaps matching TRBD1 (6 bases). CDR3 size: 15 residues. The V gene's germline CDR1 is SGHKS and CDR2 YYEKEE (reference sequence). The V end was cut by 2 bases, the J end by 8 bases, with 14 bases between. The CDR3 reads CASSFQGLVDSPLHF. CDR3 bases: TGTGCCAGCAGCTTCCAGGGGCTCGTAGATTCACCCCTCCACTTT.

The chain combines TRBV7-9 with TRBJ2-2; D may be TRBD1 (6 bases). Germline values: CDR1 SEHNR, CDR2 FQNEAQ (reference sequence). CDR3 length: 18 amino acids. V was cut by 5 bases and J by 1 base, with 20 bases left in between. Written as DNA, the CDR3 is TGTGCCAGCAGCAACCGACCGGGACAAGGAAGGAACACCGGGGAGCTGTTTTTT. Residues: CASSNRPGQGRNTGELFF. Using reference TRBV7-9 and TRBJ2-2 for the parts outside the CDR3, the full variable domain is DTGVSQNPRHKITKRGQNVTFRCDPISEHNRLYWYRQTLGQGPEFLTYFQNEAQLEKSRLLSDRFSAERPKGSFSTLEIQRTEQGDSAMYLCASSNRPGQGRNTGELFFGEGSRLTVL.

This clone was counted a single time. J is TRBJ2-7 and V is TRBV5-1; D is unclear. The germline V and J ends were trimmed by 2 bases and 2 bases, with 8 bases remaining between them. Per the germline V gene, CDR1 is SGHRS and CDR2 is YFSETQ. This CDR3 region has 13 residues. The CDR3 DNA sequence: TGCGCCAGCAGCTTAAACAGTGCCTACGAGCAGTACTTC. This sequence encodes CASSLNSAYEQYF.

The chain couples TRBV27 to TRBJ1-4; 9 bases are shared with TRBD1. The V segment lost 6 bases and the J segment 4 bases; nucleotides outside the gene matches: 9. Germline CDR1 and CDR2: MNHEY and SMNVEV (reference sequence). CDR3 size: 16 residues. The DNA of the CDR3 is TGTGCCAGCAGGATCAACGGACAGGGGCATAATGAAAAACTGTTTTTT. Translation: CASRINGQGHNEKLFF.

The chain recombines TRBV7-8 with TRBJ1-2; a weak D match, TRBD1 (6 bases). The ends were cut back, 6 bases at V and 6 bases at J, with 14 bases in the middle. CDR1 and CDR2 from the germline V gene are SGHVS and FQNEAQ. The CDR3 sequence is 13 residues long. In DNA form, the CDR3 reads TGTGCCAGCAGTTCGGGACAAAAACATGGCTACACCTTC. Encoded protein: CASSSGQKHGYTF.

The sample holds one count of this clone. The rearrangement joins TRBV25-1 to TRBJ2-1; 10 positions agree with TRBD1. Germline CDR1 MGHDK, CDR2 SYGVNS. Trimming removed 0 bases from V and 8 bases from J; junction bases left unmatched: 10. The CDR3 runs to 17 residues. The CDR3 is CASSEYTETGGVYEQFF. The CDR3 DNA sequence: TGTGCCAGCAGTGAATATACGGAGACAGGGGGCGTATATGAGCAGTTCTTC.

This chain connects TRBV10-3 to TRBJ2-2; maybe TRBD1 (5 bases). CDR3 size: 15 residues. Between the trimmed V and J ends, which lost 3 bases and 0 bases, there was a span of 8 bases. From germline, CDR1 is ENHRY and CDR2 SYGVKD. The CDR3: CAISDRQSNTGELFF. The CDR3 DNA is TGTGCCATCAGTGATAGACAGTCGAACACCGGGGAGCTGTTTTTT.

This clone was found once. The chain is built from TRBV5-1 and TRBJ2-7; 10 nucleotides match TRBD1. The CDR3 is made up of 15 amino acids. The ends lost 3 bases at V and 2 bases at J; junction bases unmatched: 5. CDR1 and CDR2 from the germline V gene are SGHRS and YFSETQ. This chain's CDR3 is CASSSAGTGAYEQYF. The CDR3 nucleotides are TGCGCCAGCAGCTCAGCCGGGACAGGGGCCTACGAGCAGTACTTC. The full variable domain, with the rest looked up from reference TRBV5-1 and TRBJ2-7, is KAGVTQTPRYLIKTRGQQVTLSCSPISGHRSVSWYQQTPGQGLQFLFEYFSETQRNKGNFPGRFSGRQFSNSRSEMNVSTLELGDSALYLCASSSAGTGAYEQYFGPGTRLTVT.

The chain is built from TRBV6-5 and TRBJ1-1; no reliable D call. The CDR3 length is 12 residues. In germline, CDR1 is MNHEY, CDR2 SVGAGI. Trimming removed 6 bases from V and 3 bases from J, with 8 bases in between. This CDR3 is CASRRSDTEAFF. The CDR3 coding sequence is TGTGCCAGCAGACGGAGTGACACTGAAGCTTTCTTT.

The gene calls are TRBV4-2 and TRBJ1-5; possibly TRBD1 for D (6 bases). V was cut by 3 bases and J by 7 bases, with 13 bases left in between. This CDR3 is 14 amino acids long. The germline V gene has CDR1 LGHNA and CDR2 YNFKEQ. Written as DNA, the CDR3 is TGTGCCAGCAGCCACCCAGGGGTGGAACAGCCCCAGCATTTT. Residues: CASSHPGVEQPQHF.

The rearrangement joins TRBV20-1 to TRBJ1-2; D is perhaps TRBD1 (5 bases). Trimming took off 5 bases at V and 7 bases at J, with 11 bases between the two ends. The CDR3 loop spans 11 amino acids. Per germline, CDR1 DFQATT and CDR2 SNEGSKA (reference sequence). The CDR3 sequence is CSAPGTSGYTF. In nucleotides, the CDR3 is TGCAGTGCTCCCGGGACTTCTGGCTACACCTTC.

V and J are TRBV5-1 and TRBJ2-1; D is ambiguous. With 0 bases removed from V and 6 bases from J, the gap between germline ends came to 7 bases. The germline V gene has CDR1 SGHRS and CDR2 YFSETQ. This CDR3 has 13 amino acids. CDR3 DNA: TGCGCCAGCAGCTTGGGTTACTTCAATGAGCAGTTCTTC. This encodes CASSLGYFNEQFF.

The chain's CDR3 is CASSGRQGANYGYTF. The CDR3 DNA follows: TGTGCCAGCAGCGGCCGACAGGGTGCGAACTATGGCTACACCTTC. The V gene is TRBV9, the J gene TRBJ1-2, with 7 bases that match TRBD1. The length of the CDR3 is 15 residues. The germline V gene has CDR1 SGDLS and CDR2 YYNGEE. Trimming at V came to 3 bases and at J to 2 bases, leaving 7 bases not matched to a gene.

V is TRBV7-8 and J is TRBJ1-5, with D tentatively TRBD1 (5 bases). Per the germline V gene, CDR1 is SGHVS and CDR2 is FQNEAQ. The CDR3 is made up of 15 amino acids. The germline V and J ends were trimmed by 5 bases and 3 bases, with 14 bases remaining between them. CDR3 residues: CASSARDRSNQPQHF. CDR3 DNA sequence: TGTGCCAGCAGCGCGAGAGACAGATCCAATCAGCCCCAGCATTTT.

The chain links TRBV4-1 to TRBJ2-1, with D possibly being TRBD2 (6 bases). Germline CDR1 reads MGHRA; CDR2 reads YSYEKL. The CDR3 is 14 amino acids. V shed 3 bases and J shed 5 bases, with 11 bases lying between them. CDR3 loop: CASSHLGGHNEQFF. The DNA for the CDR3 is TGCGCCAGCAGCCATCTCGGGGGACACAATGAGCAGTTCTTC.

The rearrangement links TRBV5-1 to TRBJ1-1; no clear D. CDR1 is SGHRS, CDR2 YFSETQ, per germline. This CDR3 contains 15 residues. Trimming left V 2 bases short and J 1 base short, with 12 bases between. The CDR3 DNA is TGCGCCAGCAGCTTAAGCGGTGTAGGGAACACTGAAGCTTTCTTT. Protein sequence: CASSLSGVGNTEAFF.